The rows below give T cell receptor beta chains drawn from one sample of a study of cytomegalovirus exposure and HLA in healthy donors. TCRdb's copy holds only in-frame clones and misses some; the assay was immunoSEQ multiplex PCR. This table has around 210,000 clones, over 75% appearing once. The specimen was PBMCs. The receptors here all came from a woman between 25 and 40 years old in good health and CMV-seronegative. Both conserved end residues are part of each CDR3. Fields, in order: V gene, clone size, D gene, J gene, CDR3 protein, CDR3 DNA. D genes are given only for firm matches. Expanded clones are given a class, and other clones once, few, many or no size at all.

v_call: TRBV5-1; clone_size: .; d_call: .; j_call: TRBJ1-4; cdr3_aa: CASSNPRSTNEKLFF; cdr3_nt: TGCGCCAGCAGCAACCCACGGTCAACTAATGAAAAACTGTTTTTT
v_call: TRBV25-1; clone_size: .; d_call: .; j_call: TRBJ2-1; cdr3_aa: CASSWGGRSNEQFF; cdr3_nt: TGTGCCAGCAGTTGGGGGGGCCGAAGCAATGAGCAGTTCTTC
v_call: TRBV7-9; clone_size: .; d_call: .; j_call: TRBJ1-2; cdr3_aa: CASTHSGGSRGGYTF; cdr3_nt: TGTGCCAGCACGCATTCAGGCGGCTCGCGGGGTGGCTACACCTTC
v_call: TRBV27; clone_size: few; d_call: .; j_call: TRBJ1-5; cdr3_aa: CASSTRDFNQPQHF; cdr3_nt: TGTGCCAGCAGTACCCGGGACTTCAATCAGCCCCAGCATTTT
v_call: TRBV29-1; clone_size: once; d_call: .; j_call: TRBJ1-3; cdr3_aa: CSVLPGSGNTIYF; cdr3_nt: TGCAGCGTCCTACCGGGTTCTGGAAACACCATATATTTT
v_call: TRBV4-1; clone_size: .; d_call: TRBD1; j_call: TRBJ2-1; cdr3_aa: CASSQVQGNYNEQFF; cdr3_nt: TGCGCCAGCAGCCAAGTACAGGGGAACTACAATGAGCAGTTCTTC
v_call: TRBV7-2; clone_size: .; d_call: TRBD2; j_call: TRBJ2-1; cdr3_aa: CASSLVAGGGNEQFF; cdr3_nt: TGTGCCAGCAGCTTAGTTGCGGGAGGGGGCAATGAGCAGTTCTTC
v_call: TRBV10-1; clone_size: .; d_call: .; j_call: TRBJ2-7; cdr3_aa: CASSDRSQEQYF; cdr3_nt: TGCGCCAGCAGTGACAGGTCTCAAGAGCAGTACTTC
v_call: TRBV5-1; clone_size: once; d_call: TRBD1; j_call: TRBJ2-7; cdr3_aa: CASVRQGTYEQYF; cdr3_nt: TGCGCCAGCGTCAGACAGGGAACCTACGAGCAGTACTTC
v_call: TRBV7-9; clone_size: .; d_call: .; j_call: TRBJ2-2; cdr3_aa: CASRDRRGGELFF; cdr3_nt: TGTGCCAGCAGGGACCGGAGGGGCGGGGAGCTGTTTTTT
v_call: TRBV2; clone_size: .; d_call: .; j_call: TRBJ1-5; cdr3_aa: CASSARTDRNQPQHF; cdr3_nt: TGTGCCAGCAGTGCGAGGACAGATCGCAATCAGCCCCAGCATTTT
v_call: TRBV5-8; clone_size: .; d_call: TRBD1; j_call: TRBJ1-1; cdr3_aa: CASSLGQGAEAFF; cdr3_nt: TGTGCCAGCAGCTTAGGACAGGGGGCTGAAGCTTTCTTT
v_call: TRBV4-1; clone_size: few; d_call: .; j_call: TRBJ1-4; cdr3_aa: CASSSRQTLREKLFF; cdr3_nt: TGCGCCAGCAGCTCGCGACAGACTCTTCGGGAAAAACTGTTTTTT
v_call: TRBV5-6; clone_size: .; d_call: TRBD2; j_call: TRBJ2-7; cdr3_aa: CASSWGGENYEQYF; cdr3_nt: TGTGCCAGCAGCTGGGGGGGAGAAAATTACGAGCAGTACTTC
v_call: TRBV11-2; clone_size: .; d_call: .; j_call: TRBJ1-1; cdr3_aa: CASSLEQNQNTEAFF; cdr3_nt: TGTGCCAGCAGCTTAGAGCAGAACCAGAACACTGAAGCTTTCTTT
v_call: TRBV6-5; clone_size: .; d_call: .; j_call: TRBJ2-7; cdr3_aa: CASRGGREIYEQYF; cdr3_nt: TGTGCCAGCAGGGGGGGGCGGGAGATCTACGAGCAGTACTTC
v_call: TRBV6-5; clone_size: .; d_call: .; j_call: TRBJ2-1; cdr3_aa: CASQRGNFYEQFF; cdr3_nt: TGTGCCAGCCAAAGGGGGAACTTCTATGAGCAGTTCTTC
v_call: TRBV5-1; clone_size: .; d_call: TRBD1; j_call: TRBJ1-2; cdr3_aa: CASSPGTGGVYGYTF; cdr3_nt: TGCGCCAGCAGCCCAGGGACAGGGGGAGTCTATGGCTACACCTTC
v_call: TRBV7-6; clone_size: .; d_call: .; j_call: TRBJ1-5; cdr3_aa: CASSLVPATDSNQPQHF; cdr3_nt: TGTGCCAGCAGCTTAGTACCCGCGACAGATAGCAATCAGCCCCAGCATTTT
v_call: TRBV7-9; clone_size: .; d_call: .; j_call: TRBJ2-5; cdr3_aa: CSSSLRAGTQYF; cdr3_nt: TGTTCCAGCAGCTTACGCGCAGGGACCCAGTACTTC
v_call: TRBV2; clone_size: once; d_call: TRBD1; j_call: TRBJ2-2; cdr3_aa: CASTPTGVTGELFF; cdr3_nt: TGTGCCAGCACCCCGACAGGGGTCACCGGGGAGCTGTTTTTT
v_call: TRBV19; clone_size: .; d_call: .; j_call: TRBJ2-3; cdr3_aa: CASGGAASTDTQYF; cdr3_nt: TGTGCCAGCGGCGGGGCAGCTAGCACAGATACGCAGTATTTT
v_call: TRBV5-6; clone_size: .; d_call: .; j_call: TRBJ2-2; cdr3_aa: CASSFWADRNTGELFF; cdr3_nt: TGTGCCAGCAGCTTTTGGGCAGATAGAAACACCGGGGAGCTGTTTTTT
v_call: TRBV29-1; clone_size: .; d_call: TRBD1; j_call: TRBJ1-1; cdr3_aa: CSARTGTNTEAFF; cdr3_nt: TGCAGCGCCCGGACAGGAACGAACACTGAAGCTTTCTTT
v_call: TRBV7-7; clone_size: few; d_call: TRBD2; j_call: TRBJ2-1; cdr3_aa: CASSLGGSVMNEQFF; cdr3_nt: TGTGCCAGCAGCTTGGGCGGGAGTGTTATGAATGAGCAGTTCTTC
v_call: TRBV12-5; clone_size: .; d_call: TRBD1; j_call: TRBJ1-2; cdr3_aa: CASGSLQGALNYGYTF; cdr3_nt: TGTGCTAGTGGTTCCCTACAGGGGGCGCTGAACTATGGCTACACCTTC
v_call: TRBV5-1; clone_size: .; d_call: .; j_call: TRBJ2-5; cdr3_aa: CASSLGAVIEETQYF; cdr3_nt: TGCGCCAGCAGCTTGGGGGCAGTAATAGAAGAGACCCAGTACTTC
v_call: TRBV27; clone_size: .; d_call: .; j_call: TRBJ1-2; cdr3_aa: CASSPLPGRWGYTF; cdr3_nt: TGTGCCAGCAGTCCCCTTCCCGGTCGTTGGGGCTACACCTTC
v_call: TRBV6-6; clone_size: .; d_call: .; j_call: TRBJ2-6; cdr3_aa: CAGRQFSGANVLTF; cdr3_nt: TGTGCCGGTCGACAGTTCTCTGGGGCCAACGTCCTGACTTTC
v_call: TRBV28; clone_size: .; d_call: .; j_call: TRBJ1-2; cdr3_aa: CASSETGALFFYGYTF; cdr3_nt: TGTGCCAGCAGCGAGACAGGAGCGCTCTTCTTCTATGGCTACACCTTC
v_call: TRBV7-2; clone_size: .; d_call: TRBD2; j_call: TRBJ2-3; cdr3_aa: CASSLGGLAGDTQYF; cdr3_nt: TGTGCCAGCAGCTTAGGGGGACTAGCGGGGGATACGCAGTATTTT
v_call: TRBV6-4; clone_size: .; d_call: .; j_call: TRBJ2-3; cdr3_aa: CASSDGGATDTQYF; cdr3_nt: TGTGCCAGCAGTGACGGTGGGGCCACAGATACGCAGTATTTT